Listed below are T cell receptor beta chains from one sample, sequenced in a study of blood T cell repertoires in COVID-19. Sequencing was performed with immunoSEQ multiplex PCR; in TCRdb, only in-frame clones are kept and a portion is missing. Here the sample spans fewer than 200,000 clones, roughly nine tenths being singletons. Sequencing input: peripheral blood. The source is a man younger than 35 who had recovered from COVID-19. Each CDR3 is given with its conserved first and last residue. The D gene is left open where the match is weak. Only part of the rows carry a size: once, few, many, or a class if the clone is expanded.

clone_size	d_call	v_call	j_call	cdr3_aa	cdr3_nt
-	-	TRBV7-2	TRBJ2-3	CASSLASGQPDTQYF	TGTGCCAGCAGCTTAGCCTCCGGACAGCCAGATACGCAGTATTTT
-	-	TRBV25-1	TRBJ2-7	CASSEWTGEGTYEQYF	TGTGCCAGCAGTGAGTGGACGGGAGAAGGGACCTACGAGCAGTACTTC
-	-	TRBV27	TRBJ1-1	CASWRGTEAFF	TGTGCCAGTTGGAGGGGCACTGAAGCTTTCTTT
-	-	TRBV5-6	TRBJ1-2	CASSLSSNPGGYTF	TGTGCCAGCAGCTTGTCTTCCAACCCGGGGGGCTACACCTTC
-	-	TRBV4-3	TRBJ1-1	CASSQRGSLNTEAFF	TGCGCCAGCAGCCAGCGGGGGTCTCTGAACACTGAAGCTTTCTTT
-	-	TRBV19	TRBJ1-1	CASSINRNTEAFF	TGTGCCAGTAGTATTAACAGGAACACTGAAGCTTTCTTT
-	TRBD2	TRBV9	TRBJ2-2	CASSVAAGGPDGELFF	TGTGCCAGCAGCGTAGCGGCGGGAGGGCCTGACGGGGAGCTGTTTTTT
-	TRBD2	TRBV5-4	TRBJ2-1	CASSLGLAGYDEQFF	TGTGCCAGCAGCTTGGGACTAGCGGGATATGATGAGCAGTTCTTC
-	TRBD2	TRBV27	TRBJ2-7	CASSFSGGYEQYF	TGTGCCAGCAGTTTTAGCGGGGGTTACGAGCAGTACTTC
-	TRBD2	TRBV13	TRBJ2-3	CASSSRSGSGSDTQYF	TGTGCCAGCAGCTCACGTAGCGGGAGTGGCTCAGATACGCAGTATTTT
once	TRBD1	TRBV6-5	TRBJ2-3	CASRETGGSVGTQYF	TGTGCCAGCAGAGAGACAGGGGGTTCCGTCGGTACGCAGTATTTT
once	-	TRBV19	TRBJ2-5	CASSITPDQETQYF	TGTGCCAGTAGTATCACACCAGACCAAGAGACCCAGTACTTC
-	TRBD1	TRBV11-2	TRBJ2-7	CASSLDSGTASYYEQYF	TGTGCCAGCAGCTTAGATTCGGGGACAGCGAGCTACTACGAGCAGTACTTC
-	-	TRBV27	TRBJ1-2	CASSLFGPESYGYTF	TGTGCCAGCAGTTTATTTGGCCCGGAGTCTTATGGCTACACCTTC
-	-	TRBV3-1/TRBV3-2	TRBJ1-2	CASSQVARGRYGYTF	TGTGCCAGCAGCCAAGTGGCCCGGGGGAGGTATGGCTACACCTTC
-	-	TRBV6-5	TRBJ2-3	CASSYSASTDTQYF	TGTGCCAGCAGTTACTCGGCCAGCACAGATACGCAGTATTTT
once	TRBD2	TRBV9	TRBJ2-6	CASSREGASGANVLTF	TGTGCCAGCAGCCGGGAGGGTGCCTCTGGGGCCAACGTCCTGACTTTC
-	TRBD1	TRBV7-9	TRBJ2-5	CASSPARGHQETQYF	TGTGCCAGCAGCCCAGCCAGGGGGCACCAAGAGACCCAGTACTTC
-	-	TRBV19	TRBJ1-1	CASSIRGPSPLEAFF	TGTGCCAGTAGTATAAGAGGGCCTTCTCCTCTTGAAGCTTTCTTT
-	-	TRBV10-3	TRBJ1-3	CAISESDGAYYGNTIYF	TGTGCCATCAGTGAGTCGGATGGGGCCTATTACGGAAACACCATATATTTT